The rows below give T cell receptor beta chains drawn from one sample of a study of CD8+ T cells in alopecia areata. Libraries were prepared by immunoSEQ multiplex PCR; TCRdb keeps only in-frame clonotypes and omits some of them. The sample lists around 290,000 clones; over 45% were seen once. The sequences come from CD4+ T cells sorted from blood, collected at week 24, from a patient treated with tofacitinib. The source is a human donor with alopecia areata. The CDR3 runs from the conserved cysteine through the conserved F or W. D genes are given only for firm matches. A row's size may be missing; if present it is once, few, many or a size class.

clone size	V gene	D gene	J gene	CDR3 protein	CDR3 DNA
few	TRBV9	TRBD1	TRBJ2-7	CASSKTGGSTEQYF	TGTGCCAGCAGCAAAACAGGGGGCTCGACGGAGCAGTACTTC
few	TRBV30	.	TRBJ2-1	CAWMGLGVRAGNEQFF	TGTGCCTGGATGGGTTTGGGTGTCAGGGCGGGGAATGAGCAGTTCTTC
.	TRBV5-4	TRBD1	TRBJ2-5	CASSLDRGSETQYF	TGTGCCAGCAGCTTGGACAGGGGTAGCGAGACCCAGTACTTC
few	TRBV14	TRBD1	TRBJ1-6	CASSQDYTGTGRNSPLHF	TGTGCCAGCAGCCAAGATTACACCGGGACAGGGAGAAATTCACCCCTCCACTTT
few	TRBV10-3	.	TRBJ1-4	CAISETYAGPNEKLFF	TGTGCCATCAGTGAAACTTACGCCGGTCCTAATGAAAAACTGTTTTTT
.	TRBV29-1	.	TRBJ1-2	CSVEVSGSIYGYTF	TGCAGCGTTGAGGTGTCAGGGAGCATCTATGGCTACACCTTC
few	TRBV5-4	.	TRBJ1-1	CASSTPRTRGNTEAFF	TGTGCCAGCAGCACCCCTCGGACACGGGGGAACACTGAAGCTTTCTTT
.	TRBV28	.	TRBJ1-2	CATMNRDTYGYTF	TGTGCCACCATGAACCGGGACACTTATGGCTACACCTTC
few	TRBV29-1	.	TRBJ1-1	CSVVGRMNTEAFF	TGCAGCGTTGTTGGCCGTATGAACACTGAAGCTTTCTTT
few	TRBV4-2	TRBD1	TRBJ2-7	CASSQPTGGGYEQYF	TGTGCCAGCAGCCAGCCGACAGGGGGCGGGTACGAGCAGTACTTC
.	TRBV7-9	.	TRBJ2-2	CASRGGTGELFF	TGTGCCAGCAGAGGGGGCACCGGGGAGCTGTTTTTT
.	TRBV29-1	TRBD2	TRBJ2-3	CSVGKLPGLAGRTDTQYF	TGCAGCGTTGGAAAACTCCCGGGACTAGCGGGGAGGACAGATACGCAGTATTTT
.	TRBV18	TRBD1	TRBJ2-1	CASSPPGQGWNEQFF	TGTGCCAGCTCACCACCGGGACAGGGGTGGAATGAGCAGTTCTTC
.	TRBV4-2	.	TRBJ2-7	CASSQDRWLEQYF	TGTGCCAGCAGCCAAGATCGGTGGCTAGAGCAGTACTTC
few	TRBV7-2	.	TRBJ1-1	CASSLGSMAEAFF	TGTGCCAGCAGCTTAGGGTCAATGGCTGAAGCTTTCTTT
few	TRBV11-1	.	TRBJ2-3	CASSLGYSTDTQYF	TGTGCCAGCAGCTTGGGCTACTCCACAGATACGCAGTATTTT
few	TRBV7-8	TRBD2	TRBJ2-2	CATSVPGGNTGELFF	TGTGCCACCTCCGTCCCGGGGGGGAACACCGGGGAGCTGTTTTTT
.	TRBV6-5	.	TRBJ1-5	CASSYSRGSYQPQHF	TGTGCCAGCAGTTACTCGAGGGGCAGTTATCAGCCCCAGCATTTT
.	TRBV5-1	.	TRBJ2-3	CASSLGESYPRYF	TGCGCCAGCAGCTTGGGGGAGTCTTACCCCCGGTATTTT
few	TRBV5-5	.	TRBJ1-6	CASSSRTEESPLHF	TGTGCCAGCAGCTCCCGGACGGAAGAGTCACCCCTCCACTTT
.	TRBV15	.	TRBJ2-2	CATSRDSSTGELFF	TGTGCCACCAGCAGAGATAGTAGCACCGGGGAGCTGTTTTTT
.	TRBV2	.	TRBJ2-7	CASSADLGYEQYF	TGTGCCAGCAGCGCCGACCTTGGCTACGAGCAGTACTTC
.	TRBV11-3	.	TRBJ2-3	CASSLEGVGTDTQYF	TGTGCCAGCAGCTTAGAGGGCGTGGGGACAGATACGCAGTATTTT
.	TRBV27	.	TRBJ2-5	CASSTGLWETQYF	TGTGCCAGCAGTACAGGGCTCTGGGAGACCCAGTACTTC
few	TRBV4-1	.	TRBJ2-5	CASSLVTGETQYF	TGCGCCAGCAGCCTGGTCACAGGAGAGACCCAGTACTTC
once	TRBV9	.	TRBJ1-6	CASSGHSSYNSPLHF	TGTGCCAGCAGCGGGCATTCCTCCTATAATTCACCCCTCCACTTT
.	TRBV15	TRBD2	TRBJ2-1	CATSRDGASGEQFF	TGTGCCACCAGCAGAGACGGGGCTAGCGGTGAGCAGTTCTTC
.	TRBV4-2	TRBD1	TRBJ1-1	CASSQRDSNTEAFF	TGTGCCAGCAGCCAAAGGGACAGCAACACTGAAGCTTTCTTT
.	TRBV2	.	TRBJ1-2	CASSYDRGMLF	TGTGCCAGCAGTTACGACCGAGGTATGCTCTTC